Following are 29 T cell receptor beta chains from one sample sequenced in a study of T cell responses to AZD1222 COVID-19 vaccine. Profiling relied on immunoSEQ multiplex PCR, and the TCRdb table lists in-frame clones only, not all of them. The sample shows about 160,000 clones, approximately 90% of them seen only once. The starting material was peripheral blood, obtained on day 0 of AZD1222 vaccination. Every receptor here comes from an adult in good health.

J is TRBJ1-6 and V is TRBV12-3 or TRBV12-4; D ambiguous. This CDR3 region has 13 residues. V was clipped by 6 bases and J by 0 bases, with 3 bases between them. The CDR3 is CASRGSYNSPLHF. CDR3 in DNA: TGTGCCAGCAGGGGCTCCTATAATTCACCCCTCCACTTT.

The chain is built from TRBV5-6 and TRBJ1-5; D is unresolved. The CDR3 length is 14 residues. Germline-derived CDR1 and CDR2 are SGHDT and YYEEEE. V gave up 2 bases and J gave up 6 bases, with 12 bases separating them. CDR3 protein: CASSLYQLGQPQHF. The CDR3 DNA sequence: TGTGCCAGCAGCTTATATCAGTTGGGTCAGCCCCAGCATTTT.

V is TRBV27 and J is TRBJ1-5; D is uncertain. Germline CDR1 MNHEY, CDR2 SMNVEV (reference sequence). This CDR3 has 16 residues. With 7 bases removed from V and 0 bases from J, the gap between germline ends came to 16 bases. CDR3 residues: CASTPFGKGSNQPQHF. The CDR3 region has the DNA TGTGCCAGCACCCCCTTCGGAAAGGGTAGCAATCAGCCCCAGCATTTT.

The CDR3 sequence is CASSPIGANVLTF. CDR3 DNA: TGTGCCAGCAGCCCTATAGGGGCCAACGTCCTGACTTTC. V gene TRBV7-3 combines with J gene TRBJ2-6; D remains unclear. In germline, CDR1 is SGHTA, CDR2 FQGTGA. The length of the CDR3 is 13 residues. Trimming removed 5 bases from V and 4 bases from J, with 6 bases in between. Full variable domain (missing parts from reference TRBV7-3 and TRBJ2-6): GAGVSQTPSNKVTEKGKYVELRCDPISGHTALYWYRQSLGQGPEFLIYFQGTGAADDSGLPNDRFFAVRPEGSVSTLKIQRTERGDSAVYLCASSPIGANVLTFGAGSRLTVL.

This rearrangement joins TRBV11-3 to TRBJ2-2; 10 nucleotides agree with TRBD1. The CDR3 spans 15 residues. The germline gives CDR1 SGHNT, CDR2 YENEEA. The V and J ends lost 1 base and 7 bases, in that order; junction bases with no gene match: 3. Written as DNA, the CDR3 is TGTGCCAGCAGCTTAGGACAGGGGGCTGGCGGGGAGCTGTTTTTT. Its translation is CASSLGQGAGGELFF.

The DNA of the CDR3 is TGTGCCAGCAGCTCGCCGGGACTAGCTGGCAATGAGCAGTTCTTC. This codes for CASSSPGLAGNEQFF. This rearrangement joins TRBV6-2 or TRBV6-3 to TRBJ2-1; 9 bases map to TRBD2. CDR1 and CDR2 from the germline V gene are MNHEY and SVGEGT. The length of the CDR3 is 15 residues. With 6 bases clipped from V and 6 bases from J, the junction kept 9 bases outside the gene matches.

This chain connects TRBV19 to TRBJ2-3; 8 bases line up with TRBD2. The CDR3 has 15 residues. CDR1 is LNHDA, CDR2 SQIVND, per germline (reference sequence). The V gene end was trimmed by 7 bases and the J gene end by 5 bases; junction bases not matched to a gene: 11. Here the CDR3 reads CASKGDGGAIDTQYF. The CDR3 DNA reads as TGTGCCAGTAAGGGGGACGGGGGGGCGATAGATACGCAGTATTTT.

The genes are TRBV5-6 and TRBJ1-1, with D perhaps matching TRBD1 (6 bases). The germline V and J ends were trimmed by 4 bases and 8 bases, with 15 bases remaining between them. Germline CDR1 is SGHDT and CDR2 is YYEEEE. The CDR3 has 13 amino acids. The chain's CDR3 is CASSPVGGEEAFF. DNA for the CDR3: TGTGCCAGCAGCCCTGTAGGGGGGGAAGAAGCTTTCTTT.

V is TRBV30 and J is TRBJ1-1, with unresolved D. CDR1 and CDR2 from the germline V gene are GTSNPN and SVGIG (reference sequence). Between the trimmed V and J ends, which lost 2 bases and 3 bases, there was a span of 10 bases. This CDR3 region has 13 residues. CDR3 sequence: CAWSPKLDTEAFF. The CDR3 region has the DNA TGTGCCTGGAGTCCTAAGTTGGACACTGAAGCTTTCTTT. Full variable domain (rest looked up from reference TRBV30 and TRBJ1-1): SQTIHQWPATLVQPVGSPLSLECTVEGTSNPNLYWYRQAAGRGLQLLFYSVGIGQISSEVPQNLSASRPQDRQFILSSKKLLLSDSGFYLCAWSPKLDTEAFFGQGTRLTVV.

CDR3 protein: CATSAQGTYSNQPQHF. The CDR3 DNA sequence: TGTGCCACCAGCGCACAGGGAACATATAGCAATCAGCCCCAGCATTTT. The genes are TRBV24-1 and TRBJ1-5; D possibly corresponds to TRBD1 (6 bases). The CDR3 consists of 16 residues. Trimming stripped 7 bases from V and 0 bases from J, with 15 bases between. Germline values: CDR1 KGHDR, CDR2 SFDVKD.

The CDR3 here is CASSQGNTEAFF. CDR3 nucleotides: TGCGCCAGCAGTCAGGGGAACACTGAAGCTTTCTTT. The chain joins TRBV23-1 to TRBJ1-1, with D hard to call. TRBV23-1 is identified as an open reading frame with a role that is uncertain. The CDR3 has 12 residues. Trimming stripped 3 bases from V and 1 base from J, with 3 bases between.

The rearrangement uses TRBV28 and TRBJ2-7, with D maybe TRBD2 (5 bases). The length of the CDR3 is 17 residues. The V gene lost 5 bases and the J gene lost 2 bases, with 22 bases spanning the gap. The V gene's germline CDR1 is MDHEN and CDR2 SYDVKM. Here the CDR3 DNA reads TGTGCCAGCAGTACCCCACACAGAGGGCAATCCCCCTACGAGCAGTACTTC. It translates to CASSTPHRGQSPYEQYF.

This chain connects TRBV7-9 to TRBJ2-3; D gene ambiguous. This CDR3 comprises 11 residues. Germline V gene sequence: CDR1 SEHNR, CDR2 FQNEAQ (reference sequence). The germline V and J ends were trimmed by 5 bases and 10 bases, with 10 bases remaining between them. CDR3 DNA sequence: TGTGCCAGCAGCGACATAAACGCGCAGTATTTT. Translation: CASSDINAQYF.

V gene TRBV29-1 combines with J gene TRBJ1-3; D call uncertain. There are 14 residues in the CDR3. The V and J ends lost 7 bases and 0 bases respectively, with 13 bases between them. Looked up from germline, CDR1 is SQVTM and CDR2 is ANQGSEA. This chain's CDR3 is CSAGGKASGNTIYF. CDR3 nucleotides: TGCAGCGCTGGTGGAAAGGCCTCTGGAAACACCATATATTTT.

CDR3 residues: CASSQLSGGIGGTQYF. The CDR3 region has the DNA TGCGCCAGCAGCCAACTGAGCGGGGGTATAGGAGGGACGCAGTATTTT. V and J are TRBV4-1 and TRBJ2-3; 8 bases fit TRBD2. The CDR3 loop spans 16 amino acids. In germline, CDR1 is MGHRA, CDR2 YSYEKL. V lost 2 bases, J lost 9 bases, and 13 bases stayed unmatched.

This rearrangement joins TRBV3-1 (or the pseudogene TRBV3-2) to TRBJ1-5, with 9 bases matching TRBD1. Per germline, CDR1 LGHDT and CDR2 YNNKEL (reference sequence). Unmatched junction bases numbered 13, after V lost 8 bases and J lost 2 bases. The CDR3 consists of 17 residues. The CDR3 protein is CASPVGQGKIGNQPQHF. CDR3 in DNA: TGTGCCAGCCCGGTTGGACAGGGGAAGATCGGCAATCAGCCCCAGCATTTT.

The chain is built from TRBV28 and TRBJ1-4; 10 nucleotides agree with TRBD1. Germline loops: CDR1 MDHEN, CDR2 SYDVKM. Trimming removed 1 base from V and 7 bases from J; junction bases left unmatched: 3. The CDR3 length is 15 residues. The CDR3 DNA follows: TGTGCCAGCAGTTTATACGACAGGGGGCGTGAAAAACTGTTTTTT. Translating gives CASSLYDRGREKLFF.

V usage is TRBV6-6 and J usage is TRBJ1-1; TRBD1 aligns across 9 bases. The V segment lost 2 bases and the J segment 5 bases; nucleotides outside the gene matches: 9. Germline V lookup: CDR1 MNHNY, CDR2 SVGAGI (reference sequence). The CDR3 extends over 16 amino acids. CDR3 coding DNA: TGTGCCAGCAGTTACCAACAGGGGGCGCAAGTAACTGAAGCTTTCTTT. This encodes CASSYQQGAQVTEAFF.

V and J are TRBV4-1 and TRBJ1-2; tentative D call: TRBD1 (6 bases). Trimming cost V 5 bases and J 7 bases, with 8 bases left between them. Germline CDR1 is MGHRA and CDR2 is YSYEKL. This CDR3 contains 11 residues. CDR3 in DNA: TGCGCCAGCAGCGGGGGGGCTGGCTACACCTTC. It encodes CASSGGAGYTF.

V usage is TRBV11-3 and J usage is TRBJ1-2; maybe TRBD1 (5 bases). Germline V gives CDR1 SGHNT, CDR2 YENEEA. This CDR3 contains 13 residues. V was cut by 5 bases and J by 4 bases, with 11 bases left in between. CDR3 in amino acids: CASSPIGTYGYTF. For the CDR3, the DNA is TGTGCCAGCAGCCCAATCGGGACCTATGGCTACACCTTC.

This chain uses TRBV9 with TRBJ1-6, with 7 positions matching TRBD1. Trimming removed 0 bases from V and 10 bases from J; junction bases left unmatched: 7. The germline gives CDR1 SGDLS, CDR2 YYNGEE. This CDR3 is 15 amino acids long. CDR3 in amino acids: CASSVGQGVGSPLHF. The CDR3 bases are TGTGCCAGCAGCGTAGGACAGGGTGTAGGCTCACCCCTCCACTTT.

The chain carries TRBV30 and TRBJ2-7, with D possibly being TRBD2 (5 bases). The V end lost 1 base, the J end lost 0 bases, and 13 bases lay between the germline ends. From germline, CDR1 is GTSNPN and CDR2 SVGIG (reference sequence). CDR3 length: 15 residues. CDR3 sequence: CAWSAGLVSSYEQYF. As DNA, the CDR3 is TGTGCCTGGAGTGCCGGACTGGTAAGCTCCTACGAGCAGTACTTC.

The V call is TRBV5-6, the J call TRBJ1-2, with D perhaps matching TRBD1 (6 bases). Deletions cut 5 bases from V and 6 bases from J, with 14 bases between. CDR1 SGHDT and CDR2 YYEEEE come from the germline V gene. The CDR3 runs to 13 residues. The CDR3 region is CASSLGQYDGYTF. The CDR3 region has the DNA TGTGCCAGCAGTCTCGGACAGTATGATGGCTACACCTTC.

The chain combines TRBV6-6 with TRBJ1-2; D remains unclear. The V gene lost 0 bases and the J gene lost 5 bases, with 16 bases spanning the gap. The CDR3 has 16 amino acids. In germline, CDR1 is MNHNY, CDR2 SVGAGI (reference sequence). CDR3 protein: CASSYSGGDQRYGYTF. The CDR3 DNA follows: TGTGCCAGCAGTTACTCGGGCGGCGATCAGAGGTATGGCTACACCTTC.

The J gene is TRBJ2-3, the V gene TRBV4-2; 10 nucleotides agree with TRBD2. The CDR3 length is 16 residues. V was clipped by 2 bases and J by 2 bases; unmatched bases: 4. Germline assignment: CDR1 LGHNA and CDR2 YNFKEQ. The CDR3 bases are TGTGCCAGCAGCCAAACACTAGCGGGGATCACAGATACGCAGTATTTT. It is translated as CASSQTLAGITDTQYF.

The V gene is TRBV6-1, the J gene TRBJ1-4, with a weak D call TRBD1 (5 bases). CDR1 is MNHNS, CDR2 SASEGT, per germline. The CDR3 totals 18 residues. V lost 0 bases, J lost 0 bases, and 14 bases lay in between. CDR3 loop: CASSEAPWGRATNEKLFF. CDR3 DNA: TGTGCCAGCAGTGAAGCGCCATGGGGGAGAGCAACTAATGAAAAACTGTTTTTT.

The V call is TRBV6-1, the J call TRBJ1-2; D is unclear. This CDR3 comprises 13 residues. In germline, CDR1 is MNHNS, CDR2 SASEGT. V shed 5 bases and J shed 2 bases, with 9 bases lying between them. The CDR3 DNA sequence: TGTGCCAGCAGTTTTGCGGGGAACTATGGCTACACCTTC. It specifies CASSFAGNYGYTF.

The gene calls are TRBV5-1 and TRBJ1-4, with a tentative D call TRBD1 (6 bases). The V and J ends lost 5 bases and 4 bases respectively, with 15 bases between them. CDR1 and CDR2 (germline): SGHRS, YFSETQ. This CDR3 region has 15 residues. The DNA for the CDR3 is TGCGCCAGCAGTACAGGGATAGGCGGTAATGAAAAACTGTTTTTT. This gives the protein CASSTGIGGNEKLFF.

The rearrangement joins TRBV19 to TRBJ2-3; 11 bases agree with TRBD2. V lost 3 bases and J lost 2; bases outside the gene matches: 10. The CDR3 loop spans 18 amino acids. Per the germline V gene, CDR1 is LNHDA and CDR2 is SQIVND (reference sequence). The CDR3, as DNA: TGTGCCAGTAGTATCTGGGCCACTAGCGGGGGAGCCACAGATACGCAGTATTTT. It is translated as CASSIWATSGGATDTQYF.